One sample yielded the 9 T cell receptor beta chains listed below, sequenced in a study of blood T cell repertoires in COVID-19. This table comes from immunoSEQ multiplex PCR, and its TCRdb copy is limited to in-frame clones, with some not included. The repertoire holds around 300,000 clones, around 90% seen once, with 2% to 2.5% in the top ten. Sequencing was performed on peripheral blood. The receptor source for this set is a man aged 45-60 years with acute or convalescent COVID-19.

The chain couples TRBV7-2 to TRBJ1-6; the match to TRBD1 covers 10 bases. The CDR3 is 16 amino acids. V was clipped by 0 bases and J by 7 bases; unmatched bases: 3. The germline V gene has CDR1 SGHTA and CDR2 FQGNSA. The CDR3 bases are TGTGCCAGCAGCTTAGCAGGACAGGGGGTAAATTCACCCCTCCACTTT. As protein: CASSLAGQGVNSPLHF.

This sequence joins TRBV2 and TRBJ1-2, with TRBD1 matching over 7 bases. Germline V gives CDR1 SNHLY, CDR2 FYNNEI. The V segment lost 3 bases and the J segment 10 bases; nucleotides outside the gene matches: 11. There are 14 residues in the CDR3. CDR3 DNA sequence: TGTGCCAGCAGTGACGGTGGCAGGGGGGTTTCCTACACCTTC. Its protein is CASSDGGRGVSYTF.

The chain employs TRBV3-1 (or the pseudogene TRBV3-2) and TRBJ1-2; D unclear. Trimming stripped 1 base from V and 1 base from J, with 7 bases between. The length of the CDR3 is 14 residues. The germline CDR1 and CDR2 sequences are LGHDT and YNNKEL (reference sequence). CDR3 nucleotide sequence: TGTGCCAGCAGCCAAGGGAACAGTAACTATGGCTACACCTTC. Translation gives CASSQGNSNYGYTF.

This chain connects TRBV3-1 (or the pseudogene TRBV3-2) to TRBJ2-2, with TRBD2 matching over 9 bases. The V and J ends lost 4 bases and 5 bases, in that order; junction bases with no gene match: 5. Germline values: CDR1 LGHDT, CDR2 YNNKEL (reference sequence). The CDR3 is 15 amino acids. The CDR3 nucleotides are TGTGCCAGCAGCCTAGGACTAGCGAGGACCGGGGAGCTGTTTTTT. Residues: CASSLGLARTGELFF.

In DNA, the CDR3 is TGTGCCAGCAGCTTCGGGAGGGATCAGCCCCAGCATTTT. Amino acids: CASSFGRDQPQHF. The rearrangement links TRBV11-1 to TRBJ1-5; no clear D. With 3 bases removed from V and 5 bases from J, the gap between germline ends came to 8 bases. The germline V gene has CDR1 SGHAT and CDR2 FQDESV (reference sequence). The CDR3 is made up of 13 amino acids.

The gene calls are TRBV12-5 and TRBJ2-1, with TRBD2 matching 13 bases. Germline V gene data show CDR1 as LGHNT and CDR2 as FRNRAP. The CDR3 is 17 amino acids. V trimming: 5 bases; J trimming: 4 bases; junction bases outside the gene matches: 8. The CDR3 loop reads CASGPTSGGAGYNEQFF. In DNA, the CDR3 is TGTGCTAGTGGTCCTACTAGCGGGGGGGCTGGGTACAATGAGCAGTTCTTC.

The gene calls are TRBV6-6 and TRBJ2-1, with 10 nucleotides matching TRBD1. The CDR3 is 14 amino acids. J lost 8 bases, V lost 6 bases, and 7 bases had no gene match. Germline CDR1 reads MNHNY; CDR2 reads SVGAGI (reference sequence). The CDR3, as DNA: TGTGCCAGCAGAGACAGGGGGCAGGTCGATGAGCAGTTCTTC. Translation: CASRDRGQVDEQFF.

The CDR3 sequence: CASAPGDSNQPQHF. The CDR3 nucleotides are TGTGCTAGTGCCCCAGGGGATAGCAATCAGCCCCAGCATTTT. V gene TRBV12-5 combines with J gene TRBJ1-5, with a weak D call TRBD1 (6 bases). Trimming removed 7 bases from V and 0 bases from J, with 10 bases in between. CDR3 length: 14 amino acids. Germline lookup yields CDR1 LGHNT and CDR2 FRNRAP.

CDR3 in amino acids: CASSPEIRGGDEQFF. The CDR3 DNA reads as TGCGCCAGCAGCCCAGAGATCCGGGGGGGGGATGAGCAGTTCTTC. The chain couples TRBV4-1 to TRBJ2-1, with 8 bases that match TRBD2. The V gene end was trimmed by 4 bases and the J gene end by 8 bases; junction bases not matched to a gene: 10. The CDR3 spans 15 residues. Germline V gene sequence: CDR1 MGHRA, CDR2 YSYEKL.